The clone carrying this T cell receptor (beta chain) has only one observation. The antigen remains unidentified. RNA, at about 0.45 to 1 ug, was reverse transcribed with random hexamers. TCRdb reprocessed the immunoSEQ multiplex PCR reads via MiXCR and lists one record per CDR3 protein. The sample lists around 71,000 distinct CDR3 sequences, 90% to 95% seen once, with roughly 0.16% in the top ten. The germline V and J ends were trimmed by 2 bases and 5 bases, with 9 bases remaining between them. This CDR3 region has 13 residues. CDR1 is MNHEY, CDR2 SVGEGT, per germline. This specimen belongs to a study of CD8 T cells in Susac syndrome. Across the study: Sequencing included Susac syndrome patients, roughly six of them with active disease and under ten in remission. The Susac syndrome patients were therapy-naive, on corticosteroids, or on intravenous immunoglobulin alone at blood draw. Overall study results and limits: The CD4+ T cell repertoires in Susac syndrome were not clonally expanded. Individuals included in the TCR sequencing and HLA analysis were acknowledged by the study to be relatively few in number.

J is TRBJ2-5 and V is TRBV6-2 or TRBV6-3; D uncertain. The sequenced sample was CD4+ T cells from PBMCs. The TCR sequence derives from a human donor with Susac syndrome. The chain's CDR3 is CASSYGLWETQYF. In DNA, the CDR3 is TGTGCCAGCAGTTACGGCTTGTGGGAGACCCAGTACTTC.